A single sample gave rise to the 23 T cell receptor beta chains below, sequenced in a study of CD8 T cells in Susac syndrome. The RNA, about 0.5 to 1 ug, was put through reverse transcription using random hexamers. In TCRdb, the immunoSEQ multiplex PCR reads were re-called with MiXCR into one record per CDR3 protein. The sample shows roughly 200,000 distinct CDR3 sequences, approximately 95% of them seen only once. Sequencing was done on a sample of CD4+ T cells from PBMCs. The receptors derive from a human donor with multiple sclerosis.

The gene calls are TRBV20-1 and TRBJ2-4, with D possibly being TRBD1 (5 bases). Germline CDR1 reads DFQATT; CDR2 reads SNEGSKA (reference sequence). V shed 1 base and J shed 0 bases, with 10 bases lying between them. The CDR3 consists of 15 residues. DNA of the CDR3: TGCAGTGCTAGAGGACAGAGCATAGCCAAAAACATTCAGTACTTC. Translation gives CSARGQSIAKNIQYF.

This clonotype appeared a single time. The chain has TRBV3-1 and TRBJ2-1, with D possibly matching TRBD1 (5 bases). CDR1 is LGHDT and CDR2 is YNNKEL in the germline V gene (reference sequence). V was shortened by 3 bases and J by 8 bases, with 14 bases between the two germline ends. The CDR3 sequence is 14 residues long. The CDR3 coding sequence is TGTGCCAGCAGCCAGAGCTGGACACTCGATGAGCAGTTCTTC. It codes for CASSQSWTLDEQFF.

The chain joins TRBV20-1 to TRBJ2-1; 9 positions match TRBD2. The J segment lost 5 bases and the V segment lost 4 bases, leaving 12 bases of the junction unmatched. This CDR3 region has 16 residues. Looked up from germline, CDR1 is DFQATT and CDR2 is SNEGSKA (reference sequence). The CDR3 is CSATRGTSTNNNEQFF. The CDR3 nucleotides read TGCAGTGCTACGAGAGGGACTAGCACTAACAACAATGAGCAGTTCTTC.

The chain couples TRBV18 to TRBJ2-4; D remains ambiguous. The CDR3 sequence is 14 residues long. Trimming took off 3 bases at V and 2 bases at J, with 8 bases between the two ends. Germline values: CDR1 KGHSH, CDR2 LQKENI. This CDR3 reads CASSPNSTKNIQYF. In nucleotides, the CDR3 is TGTGCCAGCTCACCGAATTCTACCAAAAACATTCAGTACTTC.

The chain couples TRBV27 to TRBJ1-2; TRBD1 matches at 8 bases. CDR3 length: 15 residues. From germline, CDR1 is MNHEY and CDR2 SMNVEV (reference sequence). The ends lost 5 bases at V and 8 bases at J; junction bases unmatched: 13. The DNA for the CDR3 is TGTGCCAGCAGTCCATCGGGACAGGTCTCGGGCGGCTACACCTTC. Protein product: CASSPSGQVSGGYTF.

The chain uses TRBV5-4 and TRBJ2-3; TRBD1 matches at 8 bases. V trimming: 3 bases; J trimming: 5 bases; junction bases outside the gene matches: 11. The CDR3 contains 16 residues. Germline CDR1 is SGHNT and CDR2 is YYREEE (reference sequence). The DNA of the CDR3 is TGTGCCAGCAGCTCTCCACAGACAGGGGATATAGATACGCAGTATTTT. It is translated as CASSSPQTGDIDTQYF.

The genes are TRBV29-1 and TRBJ2-3, with 9 bases fitting TRBD2. The CDR3 is made up of 14 amino acids. V was pared by 5 bases and J by 3 bases, with 6 bases of the junction left unmatched. Germline V gives CDR1 SQVTM, CDR2 ANQGSEA. The CDR3 coding sequence is TGCAGCGTTCGGGCGGGGGGGCTGACAGATACGCAGTATTTT. It is translated as CSVRAGGLTDTQYF.

This chain joins TRBV7-9 and TRBJ2-7; 9 positions match TRBD2. The CDR3 extends over 17 amino acids. V lost 0 bases and J lost 3; bases outside the gene matches: 9. Germline assignment: CDR1 SEHNR and CDR2 FQNEAQ (reference sequence). This chain's CDR3 is CASSLAAGGAPFYEQYF. The CDR3 bases are TGTGCCAGCAGCTTAGCGGCGGGAGGGGCGCCGTTCTACGAGCAGTACTTC.

This clonotype came up a few times. This chain uses TRBV19 with TRBJ1-6; no clear D. Germline lookup yields CDR1 LNHDA and CDR2 SQIVND (reference sequence). Trimming stripped 2 bases from V and 6 bases from J, with 8 bases between. This CDR3 spans 14 amino acids. CDR3 sequence: CASSITGINSPLHF. DNA for the CDR3: TGTGCCAGTAGTATAACTGGGATTAATTCACCCCTCCACTTT.

The gene calls are TRBV12-3 or TRBV12-4 and TRBJ1-2; unclear D gene. The CDR3 length is 12 residues. Trimming cost V 2 bases and J 8 bases, with 9 bases left between them. Here the CDR3 reads CASSLNRNGYTF. CDR3 DNA sequence: TGTGCCAGCAGTTTAAATCGGAACGGCTACACCTTC.

This sequence joins TRBV6-5 and TRBJ2-5; the D gene could be TRBD1 or TRBD2 (5 bases each). The germline V gene encodes CDR1 MNHEY and CDR2 SVGAGI. V lost 0 bases to trimming and J lost 5 bases, with 10 bases between them. The CDR3 loop spans 14 amino acids. The CDR3: CASSYSGWGETQYF. In nucleotides, the CDR3 is TGTGCCAGCAGTTACTCGGGCTGGGGGGAGACCCAGTACTTC.

CDR3 coding DNA: TGCAGTGCTAGTCGACAGGACGTTAATTCACCCCTCCACTTT. Amino acid sequence: CSASRQDVNSPLHF. J is TRBJ1-6 and V is TRBV20-1; perhaps TRBD1 as D (6 bases). Germline V gives CDR1 DFQATT, CDR2 SNEGSKA (reference sequence). The CDR3 consists of 14 residues. V was clipped by 3 bases and J by 6 bases, with 12 bases between them.

This rearrangement joins TRBV3-1 to TRBJ2-1; either TRBD1 or TRBD2 may fit D (6 bases each). CDR3 length: 12 amino acids. The germline V gene has CDR1 LGHDT and CDR2 YNNKEL (reference sequence). Trimming removed 3 bases from V and 15 bases from J, with 15 bases in between. The CDR3 DNA reads as TGTGCCAGCAGCCAGGAGGGGGAAGTTCTGTTCTTC. It codes for CASSQEGEVLFF.

The chain has TRBV24-1 and TRBJ2-1, with D perhaps matching TRBD1 (7 bases). Germline CDR1 is KGHDR and CDR2 is SFDVKD. This CDR3 spans 13 amino acids. V dropped 3 bases and J dropped 10 bases, with 12 bases sitting between them. The CDR3 DNA reads as TGTGCCACCAGTGATGGCAGGGGGGACGAGCAGTTCTTC. It specifies CATSDGRGDEQFF.

The V and J genes are TRBV20-1 and TRBJ2-5, with D possibly TRBD2 on 6 matching bases. CDR3 length: 15 amino acids. CDR1 is DFQATT, CDR2 SNEGSKA, per germline (reference sequence). With 5 bases removed from V and 4 bases from J, the gap between germline ends came to 20 bases. The CDR3 nucleotides are TGCAGTGCTGGGGCGGGGAGAGGCGGCGGAGAGACCCAGTACTTC. Translation: CSAGAGRGGGETQYF.

The rearrangement uses TRBV5-4 and TRBJ2-7; 8 nucleotides align to TRBD1. The CDR3 spans 14 residues. The V gene's germline CDR1 is SGHNT and CDR2 YYREEE (reference sequence). V dropped 4 bases and J dropped 3; count of bases not matched to a gene: 6. CDR3 DNA sequence: TGTGCCAGCAGCCCCCCGGGACAGGACTACGAGCAGTACTTC. This sequence encodes CASSPPGQDYEQYF. The full variable domain, in which reference TRBV5-4 and TRBJ2-7 provide the parts outside the CDR3, is ETGVTQSPTHLIKTRGQQVTLRCSSQSGHNTVSWYQQALGQGPQFIFQYYREEENGRGNFPPRFSGLQFPNYSSELNVNALELDDSALYLCASSPPGQDYEQYFGPGTRLTVT.

This chain uses TRBV3-1 with TRBJ2-7; a possible D gene is TRBD1 (5 bases). The CDR3 sequence is 15 residues long. Germline V gene lookup returns CDR1 LGHDT and CDR2 YNNKEL (reference sequence). Between the trimmed V and J ends, which lost 0 bases and 7 bases, there was a span of 16 bases. This CDR3 is CASSQDTQGTGEQYF. In DNA, the CDR3 is TGTGCCAGCAGCCAAGACACCCAGGGTACTGGGGAGCAGTACTTC.

V and J are TRBV4-2 and TRBJ2-7, with 10 bases lining up with TRBD2. Germline CDR1 is LGHNA and CDR2 is YNFKEQ. The CDR3 runs to 19 residues. The V and J ends lost 0 bases and 3 bases, in that order; junction bases with no gene match: 14. CDR3 in amino acids: CASSQDMGNSGGLLYEQYF. CDR3 nucleotide sequence: TGTGCCAGCAGCCAAGATATGGGGAATAGCGGGGGGCTCCTCTACGAGCAGTACTTC.

This chain joins TRBV5-4 and TRBJ2-5; 8 bases fit TRBD1. The germline V gene encodes CDR1 SGHNT and CDR2 YYREEE (reference sequence). J gave up 4 bases and V 3 bases, and 5 bases lay outside the gene matches. This CDR3 is built from 14 residues. The chain's CDR3 is CASSYTGTGETQYF. CDR3 nucleotides: TGTGCCAGCAGCTACACGGGGACAGGAGAGACCCAGTACTTC.

The CDR3 loop is CSVSTGVDGYTF. The CDR3 DNA is TGCAGCGTATCAACAGGGGTAGATGGCTACACCTTC. The chain joins TRBV29-1 to TRBJ1-2; TRBD1 aligns across 7 bases. The CDR3 totals 12 residues. CDR1 SQVTM and CDR2 ANQGSEA come from the germline V gene. Trimming cost V 6 bases and J 6 bases; bases outside gene matches: 7.

This chain links TRBV2 with TRBJ2-3, with D hard to call. CDR3 length: 12 amino acids. Germline values: CDR1 SNHLY, CDR2 FYNNEI. V was shortened by 5 bases and J by 4 bases, with 7 bases between the two germline ends. The CDR3 here is CASSTIPDTQYF. The DNA for the CDR3 is TGTGCCAGCAGTACCATACCAGATACGCAGTATTTT.

The chain joins TRBV27 to TRBJ1-6, with 9 bases identical to TRBD1. Germline loops: CDR1 MNHEY, CDR2 SMNVEV (reference sequence). V lost 5 bases to trimming and J lost 4 bases; unmatched junction nucleotides: 12. This CDR3 is built from 18 residues. The CDR3 sequence: CASSSNPGTGIYNSPLHF. CDR3 sequence (DNA): TGTGCCAGCAGTAGTAATCCCGGGACAGGGATTTATAATTCACCCCTCCACTTT.

The J gene is TRBJ1-1, the V gene TRBV20-1; D possibly corresponds to TRBD1 (6 bases). Germline V lookup: CDR1 DFQATT, CDR2 SNEGSKA (reference sequence). V lost 1 base, J lost 2 bases, and 8 bases lay in between. This CDR3 is 13 amino acids long. The CDR3 region has the DNA TGCAGTGCTAGAGTACAGGGTAACACTGAAGCTTTCTTT. It encodes CSARVQGNTEAFF.